The present T cell receptor beta chain was sequenced within a study of cytomegalovirus exposure and HLA in healthy donors. This clone was seen only a few times. The V gene's germline CDR1 is MDHEN and CDR2 SYDVKM. This CDR3 is built from 13 residues. Trimming pared 8 bases from V and 2 bases from J, leaving 11 bases between. Participants comprised healthy donors of bone marrow. The PCR used 60 Vbeta and 13 Jbeta primers. The repertoire was sequenced with immunoSEQ multiplex PCR; TCRdb's copy has only in-frame clones and lacks some. The sample lists about 210,000 clones, about 76% occurring once. The source material was PBMCs. The receptor was derived from a male donor in good health and CMV-seropositive. The V gene is TRBV28, the J gene TRBJ2-3, with D possibly being TRBD2 (5 bases). The CDR3: CASHWTHTDTQYF. Here the CDR3 DNA reads TGTGCCAGCCACTGGACTCACACAGATACGCAGTATTTT.